This TCR beta chain was obtained from a study of T-cell reconstitution after alpha-beta-depleted transplantation in children. Study-level results: Expanded clones from the graft, numbering several hundred, reportedly supplied alpha-beta T cells about two months after transplant. Several patients had high TCRbeta diversity at day 60; it came from surviving recipient T cells and thymic progenitors. T cells produced anew were the main source of T-cell counts and diversity one year after transplant.

For TCRbeta, the library was prepared with unique molecular identifiers. Each CDR3 protein is one row after TCRdb ran MiXCR on the PCR reads. In the table there are roughly 45,000 distinct CDR3 sequences, about a tenth of which are singletons. With 2 bases removed from V and 3 bases from J, the gap between germline ends came to 20 bases. Germline-derived CDR1 and CDR2 are LGHNA and YNFKEQ. CDR3 length: 18 amino acids. Worth noting for this clonotype: What it recognizes is unknown. This may stem from a read error, because a much larger clone lies one nucleotide away.

This chain joins TRBV4-2 and TRBJ1-5, with no clear D. This sequence originates from a male patient under 10 years old who had a stem cell transplant for chronic granulomatous disease, so the T cells may come from the graft donor. This specimen consisted of PBMCs, mostly from graft donor cells, obtained 60 days after TCRalphabeta/CD19-depleted stem cell transplant. In nucleotides, the CDR3 is TGTGCCAGCAGCCAAAGTTTTCAGACGGTTGATAACAATCAGCCCCAGCATTTT. This gives the protein CASSQSFQTVDNNQPQHF.